Below, 11 T cell receptor beta chains from the same sample are listed, as sequenced in a study of CD8 T cells in ankylosing spondylitis (dated by TCRdb to about 2017). The investigation overall reported the following: Blood from ankylosing spondylitis patients appeared to be characterized by a TCR beta motif composed of eight highly homologous amino acid variants.

No antigen has been identified for these receptors. The library was made by 5' RACE. Sequencing instrument: Illumina HiSeq 2500. Starting from the raw public reads, TCRdb applied fastp trimming at Q25, assembled clones with MiXCR and retained in-frame beta chains. Here each entry gathers all rows of one CDR3 protein and keeps the most common genes and DNA. The sample profile shows hundreds of thousands of distinct CDR3 sequences; 12% of them were found once. The ten largest clones take up less than 0.65% of the sample. Sequencing input: blood, either unsorted or a sorted T cell fraction (not recorded which). The receptors stem from a male donor with ankylosing spondylitis.

V usage is TRBV6-1 and J usage is TRBJ1-1; D possibly corresponds to TRBD1 (5 bases). Germline assignment: CDR1 MNHNS and CDR2 SASEGT. V was cut by 4 bases and J by 10 bases, with 16 bases left in between. The CDR3 runs 13 residues. Written as DNA, the CDR3 is TGTGCCAGCAGTGTGGGGGATCCCCGCCGAGCTTTCTTT. It specifies CASSVGDPRRAFF.

This clonotype was counted a few times. This chain's CDR3 is CASTNLAGADNEQFF. CDR3 bases: TGCGCCAGCACCAATCTAGCGGGCGCGGACAATGAGCAGTTCTTC. The rearrangement uses TRBV5-1 and TRBJ2-1; 8 nucleotides agree with TRBD2. The CDR3 runs 15 residues. V lost 6 bases and J lost 5; bases outside the gene matches: 10. CDR1 is SGHRS and CDR2 is YFSETQ in the germline V gene.

The chain joins TRBV4-2 to TRBJ2-1; 8 nucleotides match TRBD2. Trimming at V came to 4 bases and at J to 8 bases, leaving 13 bases not matched to a gene. The CDR3 consists of 16 residues. Germline CDR1 and CDR2: LGHNA and YNFKEQ. The CDR3: CASSRLGAGEVDEQFF. In DNA, the CDR3 is TGTGCCAGCAGCCGCCTGGGAGCGGGAGAGGTCGATGAGCAGTTCTTC.

The chain employs TRBV18 and TRBJ2-7; D is uncertain. Between the trimmed V and J ends, which lost 3 bases and 4 bases, there was a span of 7 bases. The CDR3 is 12 amino acids. Germline loops: CDR1 KGHSH, CDR2 LQKENI. The chain's CDR3 is CASSPKGYEQYF. The CDR3, as DNA: TGTGCCAGCTCACCGAAGGGTTACGAGCAGTACTTC.

V and J are TRBV29-1 and TRBJ2-1; unclear D gene. Trimming stripped 6 bases from V and 0 bases from J, with 12 bases between. Germline V gives CDR1 SQVTM, CDR2 ANQGSEA. The CDR3 runs 14 residues. This CDR3 reads CSVLTFLSYNEQFF. In nucleotides, the CDR3 is TGCAGCGTACTGACATTTCTCTCCTACAATGAGCAGTTCTTC.

The gene calls are TRBV7-2 and TRBJ2-7; D not certain. This CDR3 has 17 residues. Trimming removed 1 base at V and 2 bases at J, with 18 bases between. CDR1 SGHTA and CDR2 FQGNSA come from the germline V gene. The CDR3 sequence: CASSLVVFTVGPYEQYF. CDR3 DNA: TGTGCCAGCAGCTTAGTGGTCTTCACCGTGGGCCCCTACGAGCAGTACTTC.

The chain links TRBV12-3 or TRBV12-4 to TRBJ2-3, with a weak D call TRBD2 (5 bases). The CDR3 extends over 16 amino acids. The V end was cut by 0 bases, the J end by 2 bases, with 12 bases between. The CDR3 loop is CASSLARRRATDTQYF. The DNA for the CDR3 is TGTGCCAGCAGTTTAGCGAGACGGCGGGCCACAGATACGCAGTATTTT.

This clonotype was found many times. The chain links TRBV5-1 to TRBJ1-1; D ambiguous. Germline V gene data show CDR1 as SGHRS and CDR2 as YFSETQ. The V end lost 0 bases, the J end lost 8 bases, and 11 bases lay between the germline ends. The length of the CDR3 is 13 residues. The DNA for the CDR3 is TGCGCCAGCAGCTTGGGGCGGGGTTCCGAAGCTTTCTTT. This translates into CASSLGRGSEAFF.

The rearrangement links TRBV24-1 to TRBJ2-1, with 9 bases fitting TRBD1. The V gene end was trimmed by 7 bases and the J gene end by 9 bases; junction bases not matched to a gene: 12. Germline V gene data show CDR1 as KGHDR and CDR2 as SFDVKD. The CDR3 runs to 15 residues. The CDR3 loop is CATSRGQGRDREQFF. CDR3 DNA: TGTGCCACCAGCCGGGGACAGGGAAGGGATCGTGAGCAGTTCTTC.

CDR3 loop: CASSQGIQGGDTQYF. The CDR3 region has the DNA TGCGCCAGCAGCCAAGGGATACAGGGTGGCGATACGCAGTATTTT. This chain uses TRBV4-3 with TRBJ2-3; D possibly corresponds to TRBD1 (6 bases). The CDR3 extends over 15 amino acids. V shed 1 base and J shed 6 bases, with 14 bases lying between them. The germline CDR1 and CDR2 sequences are LGHNA and YSLEER.

This clonotype has at least ten counts. This chain links TRBV18 with TRBJ2-7; D uncertain. CDR1 and CDR2 from the germline V gene are KGHSH and LQKENI. The V and J ends lost 4 bases and 5 bases respectively, with 12 bases between them. The CDR3 contains 13 residues. Here the CDR3 DNA reads TGTGCCAGCTCACTTCGGATAAGGGACGAGCAGTACTTC. Its protein is CASSLRIRDEQYF.